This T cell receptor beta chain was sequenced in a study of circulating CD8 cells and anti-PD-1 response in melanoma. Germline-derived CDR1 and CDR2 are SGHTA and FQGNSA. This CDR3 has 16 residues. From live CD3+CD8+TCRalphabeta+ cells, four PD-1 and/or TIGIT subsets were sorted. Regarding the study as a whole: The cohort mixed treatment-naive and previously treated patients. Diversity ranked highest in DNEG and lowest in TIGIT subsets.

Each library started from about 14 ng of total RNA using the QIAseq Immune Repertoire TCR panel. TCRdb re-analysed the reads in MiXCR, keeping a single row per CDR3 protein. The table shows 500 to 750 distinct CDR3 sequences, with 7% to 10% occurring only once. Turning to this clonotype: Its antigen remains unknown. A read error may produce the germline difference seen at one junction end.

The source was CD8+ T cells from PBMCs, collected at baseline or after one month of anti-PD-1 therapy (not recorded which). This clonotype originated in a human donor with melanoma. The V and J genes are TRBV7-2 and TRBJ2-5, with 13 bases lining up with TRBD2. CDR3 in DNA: TGTGCCGGCAGCTTAGGGACTAGCGGGGCCCAAGAGACCCAGTACTTC. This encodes CAGSLGTSGAQETQYF.